This TCR beta chain was identified in a study of radiotherapy plus CTLA-4 blockade in lung cancer. Study-wide results and caveats: Early blood T cell clone dynamics, with interferon-beta, were reported to best predict response. Peripheral blood showed expansion of tumor-derived TCR clones after radiotherapy and ipilimumab.

As concerns this clone: Its antigen is undetermined.

The V and J ends lost 5 bases and 10 bases, in that order; junction bases with no gene match: 7. CDR1 and CDR2 (germline): PRHDT, FYEKMQ (reference sequence). The CDR3 has 15 residues. The repertoire was sequenced with immunoSEQ multiplex PCR; TCRdb's copy has only in-frame clones and lacks some. This table has 90,000 to 100,000 clones, around 84% appearing once. Chemo-refractory metastatic non-small-cell lung cancer patients underwent focal radiation alongside CTLA-4 blockade with ipilimumab. The specimen was peripheral blood, collected from a patient treated with radiotherapy plus ipilimumab. This chain links TRBV13 with TRBJ2-1, with 14 bases aligning to TRBD2. This clonotype was sampled from a human donor with non-small cell lung cancer that progressed on radiotherapy plus ipilimumab. The CDR3 coding sequence is TGTGCCAGCAGCCCAAGGACTAGCGGGAGGTTGGAGCAGTTCTTC. It translates to CASSPRTSGRLEQFF. The whole variable domain, filled in from reference TRBV13 and TRBJ2-1, reads AAGVIQSPRHLIKEKRETATLKCYPIPRHDTVYWYQQGPGQDPQFLISFYEKMQSDKGSIPDRFSAQQFSDYHSELNMSSLELGDSALYFCASSPRTSGRLEQFFGPGTRLTVL.